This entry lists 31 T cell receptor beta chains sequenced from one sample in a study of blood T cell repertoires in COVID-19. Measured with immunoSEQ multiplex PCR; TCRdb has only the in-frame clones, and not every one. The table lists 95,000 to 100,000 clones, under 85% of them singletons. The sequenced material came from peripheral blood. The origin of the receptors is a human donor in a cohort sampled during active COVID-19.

For the CDR3, the DNA is TGCGCCAGCAGCCTAGAGGTCGGGGAGCTGTTTTTT. Translated: CASSLEVGELFF. The V call is TRBV5-1, the J call TRBJ2-2, with D unclear. The CDR3 length is 12 residues. The V and J ends lost 4 bases and 7 bases respectively, with 8 bases between them. Germline V gene data show CDR1 as SGHRS and CDR2 as YFSETQ.

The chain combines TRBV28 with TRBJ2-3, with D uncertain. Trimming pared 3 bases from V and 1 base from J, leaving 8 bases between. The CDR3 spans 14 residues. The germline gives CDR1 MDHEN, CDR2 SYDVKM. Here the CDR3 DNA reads TGTGCCAGCAGTTTCTTAAGCGGCACAGATACGCAGTATTTT. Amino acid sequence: CASSFLSGTDTQYF.

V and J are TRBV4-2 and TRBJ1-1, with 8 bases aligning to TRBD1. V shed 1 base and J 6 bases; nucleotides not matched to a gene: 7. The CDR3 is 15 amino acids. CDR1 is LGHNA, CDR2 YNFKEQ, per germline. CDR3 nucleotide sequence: TGTGCCAGCAGCCAAGCCCTACAGGGGGTACCTGAAGCTTTCTTT. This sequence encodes CASSQALQGVPEAFF.

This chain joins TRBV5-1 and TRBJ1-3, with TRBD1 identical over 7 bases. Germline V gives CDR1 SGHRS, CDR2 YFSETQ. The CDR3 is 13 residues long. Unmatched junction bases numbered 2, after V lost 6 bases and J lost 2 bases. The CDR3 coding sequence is TGCGCCAGCATGAGGGGGCCTGGAAACACCATATATTTT. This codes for CASMRGPGNTIYF.

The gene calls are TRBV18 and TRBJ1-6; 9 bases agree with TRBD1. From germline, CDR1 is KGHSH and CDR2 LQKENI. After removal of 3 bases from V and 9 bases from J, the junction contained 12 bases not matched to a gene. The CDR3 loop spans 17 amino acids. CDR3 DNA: TGTGCCAGCTCACCGCCGATACGGACAGGGGTGGGTTCACCCCTCCACTTT. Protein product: CASSPPIRTGVGSPLHF. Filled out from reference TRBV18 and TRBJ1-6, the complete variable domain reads NAGVMQNPRHLVRRRGQEARLRCSPMKGHSHVYWYRQLPEEGLKFMVYLQKENIIDESGMPKERFSAEFPKEGPSILRIQQVVRGDSAAYFCASSPPIRTGVGSPLHFGNGTRLTVT.

CDR3 nucleotides: TGTGCCAGCAGTGGGGACAGGGTCGGGACCCAGTACTTC. Its translation: CASSGDRVGTQYF. The chain uses TRBV28 and TRBJ2-5; 9 nucleotides agree with TRBD1. This CDR3 is 13 amino acids long. With 5 bases clipped from V and 7 bases from J, the junction kept 5 bases outside the gene matches. Germline-derived CDR1 and CDR2 are MDHEN and SYDVKM. Full variable domain (outside the CDR3, taken from reference TRBV28 and TRBJ2-5): DVKVTQSSRYLVKRTGEKVFLECVQDMDHENMFWYRQDPGLGLRLIYFSYDVKMKEKGDIPEGYSVSREKKERFSLILESASTNQTSMYLCASSGDRVGTQYFGPGTRLLVL.

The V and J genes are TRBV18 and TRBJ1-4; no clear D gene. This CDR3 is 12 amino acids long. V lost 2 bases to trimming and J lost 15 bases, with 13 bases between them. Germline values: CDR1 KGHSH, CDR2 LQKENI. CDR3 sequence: CASSPSGDYVFF. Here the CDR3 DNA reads TGTGCCAGCTCACCATCCGGTGATTATGTGTTTTTT.

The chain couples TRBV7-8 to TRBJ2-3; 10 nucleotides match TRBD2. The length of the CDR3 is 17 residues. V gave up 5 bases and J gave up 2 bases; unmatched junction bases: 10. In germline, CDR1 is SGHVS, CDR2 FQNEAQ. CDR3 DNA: TGTGCCAGCAGCCCACTATCTAGCGGGAGCCCCACAGATACGCAGTATTTT. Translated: CASSPLSSGSPTDTQYF.

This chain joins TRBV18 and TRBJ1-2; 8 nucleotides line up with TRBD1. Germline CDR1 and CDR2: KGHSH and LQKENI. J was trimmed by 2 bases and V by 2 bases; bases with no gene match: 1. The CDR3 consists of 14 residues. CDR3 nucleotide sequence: TGTGCCAGCTCACCAGGGACAGGCAACTATGGCTACACCTTC. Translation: CASSPGTGNYGYTF.

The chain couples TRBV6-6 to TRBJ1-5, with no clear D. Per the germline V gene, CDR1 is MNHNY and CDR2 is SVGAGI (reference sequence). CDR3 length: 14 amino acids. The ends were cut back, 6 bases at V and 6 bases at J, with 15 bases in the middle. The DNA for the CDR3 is TGTGCCAGCAGATCTACCGGGTCGGGTCAGCCCCAGCATTTT. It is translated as CASRSTGSGQPQHF.

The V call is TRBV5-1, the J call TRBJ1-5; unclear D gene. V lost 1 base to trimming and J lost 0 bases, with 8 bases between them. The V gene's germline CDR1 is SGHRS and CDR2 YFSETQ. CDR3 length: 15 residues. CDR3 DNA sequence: TGCGCCAGCAGCTTGAGCGGGTATAGCAATCAGCCCCAGCATTTT. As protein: CASSLSGYSNQPQHF.

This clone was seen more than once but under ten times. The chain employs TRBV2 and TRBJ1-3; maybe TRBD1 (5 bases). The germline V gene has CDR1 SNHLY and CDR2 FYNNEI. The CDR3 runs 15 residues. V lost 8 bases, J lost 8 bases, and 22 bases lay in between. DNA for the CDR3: TGTGCCAGCCCACCCCGGGACGGGGGATGGGACACCATATATTTT. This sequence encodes CASPPRDGGWDTIYF. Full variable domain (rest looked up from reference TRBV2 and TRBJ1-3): EPEVTQTPSHQVTQMGQEVILRCVPISNHLYFYWYRQILGQKVEFLVSFYNNEISEKSEIFDDQFSVERPDGSNFTLKIRSTKLEDSAMYFCASPPRDGGWDTIYFGEGSWLTVV.

The CDR3 loop is CASSQDRLSYGYTF. CDR3 DNA sequence: TGTGCCAGCAGCCAAGATCGCCTGAGCTATGGCTACACCTTC. The genes are TRBV4-2 and TRBJ1-2; D is ambiguous. This CDR3 has 14 residues. V shed 0 bases and J shed 4 bases, with 9 bases lying between them. Germline assignment: CDR1 LGHNA and CDR2 YNFKEQ.

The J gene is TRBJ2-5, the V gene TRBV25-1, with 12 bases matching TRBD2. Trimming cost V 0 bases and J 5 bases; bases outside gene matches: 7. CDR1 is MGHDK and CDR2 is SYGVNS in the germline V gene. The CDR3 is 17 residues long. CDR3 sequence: CASSEYLTSGSQETQYF. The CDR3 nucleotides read TGTGCCAGCAGTGAATATTTGACTAGCGGGAGTCAGGAGACCCAGTACTTC.

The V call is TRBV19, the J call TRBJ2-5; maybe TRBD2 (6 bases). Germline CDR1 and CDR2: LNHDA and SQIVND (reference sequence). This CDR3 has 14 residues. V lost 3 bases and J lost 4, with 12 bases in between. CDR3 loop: CASSIGTVGETQYF. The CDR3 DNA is TGTGCCAGTAGTATTGGGACTGTGGGAGAGACCCAGTACTTC.

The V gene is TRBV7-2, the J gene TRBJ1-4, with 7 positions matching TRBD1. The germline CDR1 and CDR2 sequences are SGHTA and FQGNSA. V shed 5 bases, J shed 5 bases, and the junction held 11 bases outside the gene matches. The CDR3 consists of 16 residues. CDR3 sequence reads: CASSPSRRGLNEKLFF. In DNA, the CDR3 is TGTGCCAGCAGCCCTAGCCGGAGGGGGCTAAATGAAAAACTGTTTTTT.

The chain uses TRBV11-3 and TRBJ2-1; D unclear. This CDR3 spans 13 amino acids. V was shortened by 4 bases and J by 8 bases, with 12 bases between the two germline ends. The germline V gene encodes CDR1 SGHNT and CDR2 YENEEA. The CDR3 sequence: CASSSTHSHEQFF. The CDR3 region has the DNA TGTGCCAGCAGCTCGACTCACTCCCATGAGCAGTTCTTC.

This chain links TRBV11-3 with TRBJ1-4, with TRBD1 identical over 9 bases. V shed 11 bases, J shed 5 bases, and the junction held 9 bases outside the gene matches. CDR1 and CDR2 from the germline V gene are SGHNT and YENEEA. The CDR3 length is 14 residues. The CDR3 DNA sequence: TGTGCCCGAGGGACAGGGAAAGGAAATGAAAAACTGTTTTTT. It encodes CARGTGKGNEKLFF.

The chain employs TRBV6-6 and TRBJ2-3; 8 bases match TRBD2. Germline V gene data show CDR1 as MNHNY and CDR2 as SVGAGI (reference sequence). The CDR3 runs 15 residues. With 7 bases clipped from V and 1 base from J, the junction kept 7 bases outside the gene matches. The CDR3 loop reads CASNPGRAGTDTQYF. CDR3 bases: TGTGCCAGCAACCCCGGGAGGGCCGGCACAGATACGCAGTATTTT.

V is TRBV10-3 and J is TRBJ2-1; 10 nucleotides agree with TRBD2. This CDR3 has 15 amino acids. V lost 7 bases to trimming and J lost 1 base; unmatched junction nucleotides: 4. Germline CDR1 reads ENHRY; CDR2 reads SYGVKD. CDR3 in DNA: TGTGCCATCATGAGCGGGGGGGGATCCTACAATGAGCAGTTCTTC. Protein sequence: CAIMSGGGSYNEQFF.

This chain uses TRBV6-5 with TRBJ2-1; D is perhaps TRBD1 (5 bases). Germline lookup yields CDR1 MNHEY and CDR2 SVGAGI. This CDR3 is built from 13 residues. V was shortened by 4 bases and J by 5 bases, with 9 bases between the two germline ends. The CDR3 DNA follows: TGTGCCAGCAGTTTTACAGGTGACAATGAGCAGTTCTTC. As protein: CASSFTGDNEQFF.

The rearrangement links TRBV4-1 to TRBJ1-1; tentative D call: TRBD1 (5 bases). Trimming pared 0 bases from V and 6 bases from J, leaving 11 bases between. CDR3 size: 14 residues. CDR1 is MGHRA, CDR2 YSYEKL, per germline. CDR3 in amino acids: CASSQDRRDAEAFF. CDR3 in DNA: TGCGCCAGCAGCCAAGATAGGAGGGACGCTGAAGCTTTCTTT.

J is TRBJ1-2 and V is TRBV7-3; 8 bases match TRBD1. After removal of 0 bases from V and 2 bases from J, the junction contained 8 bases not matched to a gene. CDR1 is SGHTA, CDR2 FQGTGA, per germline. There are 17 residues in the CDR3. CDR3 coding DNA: TGTGCCAGCAGCTTAACGACCGAGGACAGGGAGAACTATGGCTACACCTTC. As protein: CASSLTTEDRENYGYTF.

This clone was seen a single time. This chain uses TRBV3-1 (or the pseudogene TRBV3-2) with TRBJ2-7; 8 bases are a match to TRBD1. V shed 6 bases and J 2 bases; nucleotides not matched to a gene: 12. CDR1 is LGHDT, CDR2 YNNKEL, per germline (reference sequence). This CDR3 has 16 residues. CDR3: CASRHIWDRSTYEQYF. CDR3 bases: TGTGCCAGCAGGCATATATGGGACAGGTCGACCTACGAGCAGTACTTC.

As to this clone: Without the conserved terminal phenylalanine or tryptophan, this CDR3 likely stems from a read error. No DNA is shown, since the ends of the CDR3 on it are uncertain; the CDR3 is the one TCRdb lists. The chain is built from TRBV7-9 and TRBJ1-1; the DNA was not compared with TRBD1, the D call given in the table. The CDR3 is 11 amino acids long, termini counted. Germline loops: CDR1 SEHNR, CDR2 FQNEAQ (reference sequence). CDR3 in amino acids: CASSKQGGKVV.

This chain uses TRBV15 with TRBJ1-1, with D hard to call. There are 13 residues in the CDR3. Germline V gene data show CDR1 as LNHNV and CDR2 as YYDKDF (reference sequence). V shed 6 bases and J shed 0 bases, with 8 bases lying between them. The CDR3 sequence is CATRVDMNTEAFF. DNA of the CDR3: TGTGCCACCAGAGTAGACATGAACACTGAAGCTTTCTTT.

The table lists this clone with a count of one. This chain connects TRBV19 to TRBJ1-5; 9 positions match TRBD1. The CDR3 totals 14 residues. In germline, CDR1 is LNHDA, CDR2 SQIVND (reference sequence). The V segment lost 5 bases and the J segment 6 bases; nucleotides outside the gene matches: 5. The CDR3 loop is CASSLQGQGQPQHF. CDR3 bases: TGTGCCAGTAGTCTACAGGGACAGGGTCAGCCCCAGCATTTT. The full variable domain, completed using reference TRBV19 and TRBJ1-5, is DGGITQSPKYLFRKEGQNVTLSCEQNLNHDAMYWYRQDPGQGLRLIYYSQIVNDFQKGDIAEGYSVSREKKESFPLTVTSAQKNPTAFYLCASSLQGQGQPQHFGDGTRLSIL.

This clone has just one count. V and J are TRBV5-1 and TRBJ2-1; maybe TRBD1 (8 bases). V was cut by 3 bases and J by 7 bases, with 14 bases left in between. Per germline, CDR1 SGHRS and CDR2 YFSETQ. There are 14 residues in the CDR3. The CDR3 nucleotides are TGCGCCAGCAGCTCCAGGGGGCGGGAGAATGAGCAGTTCTTC. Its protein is CASSSRGRENEQFF.

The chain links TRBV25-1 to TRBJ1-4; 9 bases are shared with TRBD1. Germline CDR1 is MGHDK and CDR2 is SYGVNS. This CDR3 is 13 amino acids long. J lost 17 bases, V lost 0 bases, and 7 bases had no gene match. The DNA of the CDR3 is TGTGCCAGCAGTGAATATGGGGGGACAGGGTATTTTTTT. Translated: CASSEYGGTGYFF.

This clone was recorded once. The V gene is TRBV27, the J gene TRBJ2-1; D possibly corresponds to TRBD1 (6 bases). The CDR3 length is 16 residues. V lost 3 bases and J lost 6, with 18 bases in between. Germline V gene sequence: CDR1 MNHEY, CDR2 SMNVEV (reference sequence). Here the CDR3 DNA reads TGTGCCAGCAGTTTCGGTACAGGGTTGCAGGGCAATGAGCAGTTCTTC. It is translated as CASSFGTGLQGNEQFF.

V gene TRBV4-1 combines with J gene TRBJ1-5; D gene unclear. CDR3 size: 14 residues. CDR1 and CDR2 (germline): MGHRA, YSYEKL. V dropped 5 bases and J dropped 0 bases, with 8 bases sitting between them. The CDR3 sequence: CASSVQLSNQPQHF. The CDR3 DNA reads TGCGCCAGCAGCGTACAGCTTAGCAATCAGCCCCAGCATTTT.